Presented here are 24 T cell receptor beta chains from one specimen sequenced in a study of control samples from healthy donors and cancer patients. Profiled with immunoSEQ multiplex PCR; TCRdb holds only in-frame clones, not every one. The table has 75,000 to 90,000 clones, approximately 81% seen once. The sample consisted of blood. The receptors here all came from a woman aged 40-49 years in good health.

This clone has only a few counts. For the CDR3, the DNA is TGTGCCAGCAGAAATCCGGGACAGGCCTCCTACGAGCAGTACTTC. This sequence encodes CASRNPGQASYEQYF. The chain combines TRBV2 with TRBJ2-7, with 8 bases identical to TRBD1. The V gene's germline CDR1 is SNHLY and CDR2 FYNNEI. J was trimmed by 0 bases and V by 6 bases; bases with no gene match: 7. The CDR3 runs 15 residues. Supplemented by reference TRBV2 and TRBJ2-7, the full variable domain reads EPEVTQTPSHQVTQMGQEVILRCVPISNHLYFYWYRQILGQKVEFLVSFYNNEISEKSEIFDDQFSVERPDGSNFTLKIRSTKLEDSAMYFCASRNPGQASYEQYFGPGTRLTVT.

The chain carries TRBV7-7 and TRBJ2-7; 9 bases are shared with TRBD1. This CDR3 has 14 amino acids. CDR1 SSHAT and CDR2 FNYEAQ come from the germline V gene (reference sequence). V lost 1 base to trimming and J lost 8 bases; unmatched junction nucleotides: 6. The CDR3 here is CASSLGADRGQQYF. CDR3 in DNA: TGTGCCAGCAGCTTAGGGGCGGACAGGGGACAGCAGTACTTC.

This chain links TRBV15 with TRBJ1-6; D unclear. This CDR3 comprises 13 residues. Germline V lookup: CDR1 LNHNV, CDR2 YYDKDF (reference sequence). V was clipped by 3 bases and J by 10 bases, with 10 bases between them. The CDR3 DNA reads TGTGCCACCAGCAGGGACGGGCGGTCACCCCTCCACTTT. It translates to CATSRDGRSPLHF.

CDR3: CASSSGTSGVMDTQYF. The DNA of the CDR3 is TGTGCCAGCAGTTCCGGGACTAGCGGGGTCATGGATACGCAGTATTTT. The V call is TRBV6-2 or TRBV6-3, the J call TRBJ2-3, with 13 bases matching TRBD2. Trimming took 4 bases from V and 6 from J; bases not matched to a gene: 7. This CDR3 has 16 amino acids. Germline CDR1 reads MNHEY; CDR2 reads SVGEGT.

The chain carries TRBV19 and TRBJ2-1, with 8 bases that match TRBD2. This CDR3 spans 15 amino acids. In germline, CDR1 is LNHDA, CDR2 SQIVND (reference sequence). V trimming: 0 bases; J trimming: 5 bases; junction bases outside the gene matches: 3. The CDR3 protein is CASSIDRGGNNEQFF. The CDR3 DNA reads as TGTGCCAGTAGTATAGACCGGGGGGGCAACAATGAGCAGTTCTTC.

This sequence joins TRBV24-1 and TRBJ2-1; D perhaps matches TRBD1 (6 bases). V lost 4 bases, J lost 4 bases, and 13 bases lay in between. CDR3 size: 15 residues. CDR1 is KGHDR, CDR2 SFDVKD, per germline. The CDR3 region has the DNA TGTGCCACCAGTGACCCGGACAGACCATACAATGAGCAGTTCTTC. It encodes CATSDPDRPYNEQFF.

The chain joins TRBV18 to TRBJ1-2, with D perhaps matching TRBD1 (5 bases). V lost 3 bases and J 8 bases, leaving 13 bases between the germline ends. Germline CDR1 and CDR2: KGHSH and LQKENI. This CDR3 spans 13 amino acids. CDR3 in amino acids: CASSPAQGGGYTF. The CDR3 DNA is TGTGCCAGCTCACCCGCCCAGGGCGGGGGCTACACCTTC.

On this clone itself: Other DNA sequences in this sample translate to the same CDR3. The chain joins TRBV9 to TRBJ2-1; 9 nucleotides agree with TRBD2. From germline, CDR1 is SGDLS and CDR2 YYNGEE. V lost 0 bases to trimming and J lost 8 bases; unmatched junction nucleotides: 6. This CDR3 region has 15 residues. This CDR3 reads CASSVGGGALDEQFF. CDR3 in DNA: TGTGCCAGCAGCGTAGGCGGGGGGGCCTTGGATGAGCAGTTCTTC. The variable domain in full, completed from reference TRBV9 and TRBJ2-1, reads DSGVTQTPKHLITATGQRVTLRCSPRSGDLSVYWYQQSLDQGLQFLIQYYNGEERAKGNILERFSAQQFPDLHSELNLSSLELGDSALYFCASSVGGGALDEQFFGPGTRLTVL.

The rearrangement joins TRBV19 to TRBJ1-5; 8 bases are shared with TRBD1. Germline CDR1 reads LNHDA; CDR2 reads SQIVND (reference sequence). The CDR3 has 16 amino acids. Trimming removed 4 bases from V and 1 base from J; junction bases left unmatched: 6. The CDR3 is CASSTQGAVSNQPQHF. CDR3 nucleotides: TGTGCCAGTAGTACCCAGGGGGCAGTCAGCAATCAGCCCCAGCATTTT.

V and J are TRBV2 and TRBJ1-2, with D possibly TRBD1 on 5 matching bases. The CDR3 length is 16 residues. Germline V gene data show CDR1 as SNHLY and CDR2 as FYNNEI. The V and J ends lost 8 bases and 4 bases respectively, with 23 bases between them. The CDR3 DNA follows: TGTGCCAGCCGAAATGAAGGGACCGTAGCGGGCTATGGCTACACCTTC. Protein product: CASRNEGTVAGYGYTF.

The chain joins TRBV6-5 to TRBJ2-1; 10 nucleotides line up with TRBD2. The CDR3 is made up of 15 amino acids. The ends lost 0 bases at V and 7 bases at J; junction bases unmatched: 3. Per germline, CDR1 MNHEY and CDR2 SVGAGI. The CDR3 region has the DNA TGTGCCAGCAGTTACTCGAAGCGGGGGGGGAATGAGCAGTTCTTC. It yields the protein CASSYSKRGGNEQFF.

This clone was seen only a few times. The rearrangement uses TRBV7-8 and TRBJ2-4; a weak D match, TRBD1 (5 bases). V lost 1 base to trimming and J lost 15 bases, with 19 bases between them. CDR3 length: 14 residues. Germline CDR1 is SGHVS and CDR2 is FQNEAQ. DNA for the CDR3: TGTGCCAGCAGCTTAGGGGCTCAGGGTGGCGGCCCGTACTTC. Protein product: CASSLGAQGGGPYF. Drawing the rest from reference TRBV7-8 and TRBJ2-4, the complete variable domain is GAGVSQSPRYKVAKRGQDVALRCDPISGHVSLFWYQQALGQGPEFLTYFQNEAQLDKSGLPSDRFFAERPEGSVSTLKIQRTQQEDSAVYLCASSLGAQGGGPYFGAGTRLSVL.

The V call is TRBV10-1, the J call TRBJ2-3; D perhaps matches TRBD2 (5 bases). Germline CDR1 and CDR2: WNHNN and SYGVQD (reference sequence). V was pared by 4 bases and J by 2 bases, with 10 bases between. This CDR3 has 14 residues. CDR3 residues: CASSGWLATDTQYF. As DNA, the CDR3 is TGCGCCAGCAGTGGTTGGCTAGCCACAGATACGCAGTATTTT.

The rearrangement uses TRBV6-5 and TRBJ2-7; 9 nucleotides agree with TRBD2. The CDR3 has 13 residues. V was pared by 9 bases and J by 5 bases, with 8 bases of the junction left unmatched. Germline CDR1 MNHEY, CDR2 SVGAGI. The CDR3 here is CASREVAGDEQYF. The CDR3 DNA reads as TGTGCCAGTCGGGAGGTAGCGGGGGACGAGCAGTACTTC.

The V call is TRBV4-3, the J call TRBJ1-3; no clear D gene. The CDR3 has 15 amino acids. Germline V CDR1 and CDR2: LGHNA, YSLEER. Trimming took off 0 bases at V and 2 bases at J, with 8 bases between the two ends. CDR3 bases: TGCGCCAGCAGCCAAGAAGAGTTGGCTGGAAACACCATATATTTT. It is translated as CASSQEELAGNTIYF.

The J gene is TRBJ2-7, the V gene TRBV10-3; 7 bases map to TRBD1. CDR1 and CDR2 from the germline V gene are ENHRY and SYGVKD. This CDR3 spans 17 amino acids. V trimming: 4 bases; J trimming: 0 bases; junction bases outside the gene matches: 12. This CDR3 is CAISARSGRGISYEQYF. The DNA of the CDR3 is TGTGCCATCAGTGCTCGGTCAGGCAGGGGGATCTCCTACGAGCAGTACTTC.

The rearrangement joins TRBV27 to TRBJ1-1; D unresolved. The germline V and J ends were trimmed by 2 bases and 4 bases, with 11 bases remaining between them. The germline CDR1 and CDR2 sequences are MNHEY and SMNVEV (reference sequence). There are 14 residues in the CDR3. The CDR3 nucleotides read TGTGCCAGCAGTTTAAGGCCCCGATCCACTGAAGCTTTCTTT. It yields the protein CASSLRPRSTEAFF.

The chain has TRBV11-2 and TRBJ2-1, with TRBD1 as a possible D gene (5 bases). V shed 5 bases and J shed 3 bases, with 17 bases lying between them. The CDR3 extends over 16 amino acids. The germline V gene has CDR1 SGHAT and CDR2 FQNNGV. In DNA, the CDR3 is TGTGCCAGCAGCGTAAGGTCCGACAGACTCTACAATGAGCAGTTCTTC. Encoded protein: CASSVRSDRLYNEQFF.

This clone was counted between two and nine times. The CDR3 region is CASSTMTPNTEAFF. The CDR3 DNA sequence: TGTGCCAGCAGTACCATGACACCGAACACTGAAGCTTTCTTT. The J gene is TRBJ1-1, the V gene TRBV6-2 or TRBV6-3; D unclear. Germline lookup yields CDR1 MNHEY and CDR2 SVGEGT. The CDR3 has 14 amino acids. V was trimmed by 5 bases and J by 1 base, leaving 11 bases between them.

This clone was seen once. CDR3 sequence: CASSLAVGSGNTIYF. As DNA, the CDR3 is TGTGCCAGCAGCTTAGCGGTGGGGAGTGGAAACACCATATATTTT. The V and J genes are TRBV7-9 and TRBJ1-3, with D uncertain. This CDR3 contains 15 residues. V lost 0 bases, J lost 3 bases, and 9 bases lay in between. Germline CDR1 SEHNR, CDR2 FQNEAQ (reference sequence).

V and J are TRBV15 and TRBJ1-1; D remains ambiguous. The CDR3 totals 12 residues. Between the trimmed V and J ends, which lost 1 base and 6 bases, there was a span of 6 bases. Germline V CDR1 and CDR2: LNHNV, YYDKDF (reference sequence). The CDR3 sequence is CATSRVNSEAFF. The CDR3 coding sequence is TGTGCCACCAGCAGAGTAAACTCTGAAGCTTTCTTT. Full variable domain (remainder filled in from reference TRBV15 and TRBJ1-1): DAMVIQNPRYQVTQFGKPVTLSCSQTLNHNVMYWYQQKSSQAPKLLFHYYDKDFNNEADTPDNFQSRRPNTSFCFLDIRSPGLGDTAMYLCATSRVNSEAFFGQGTRLTVV.

This clone was detected only once. V is TRBV5-1 and J is TRBJ1-2; 8 bases are a match to TRBD1. The CDR3 extends over 13 amino acids. Trimming at V came to 4 bases and at J to 7 bases, leaving 6 bases not matched to a gene. Germline V gene data show CDR1 as SGHRS and CDR2 as YFSETQ. This chain's CDR3 is CASSGLQGVGYTF. CDR3 sequence (DNA): TGCGCCAGCAGCGGACTACAGGGGGTTGGCTACACCTTC.

V and J are TRBV10-1 and TRBJ2-1, with 9 bases lining up with TRBD1. J gave up 1 base and V 2 bases, and 6 bases lay outside the gene matches. The CDR3 covers 17 residues. Germline values: CDR1 WNHNN, CDR2 SYGVQD (reference sequence). This CDR3 reads CASSENLDRGSYNEQFF. Here the CDR3 DNA reads TGCGCCAGCAGTGAGAATTTGGACAGGGGTTCCTACAATGAGCAGTTCTTC.

This clone was seen a single time. This rearrangement joins TRBV4-3 to TRBJ1-1; no definite D call. The CDR3 spans 15 residues. Trimming pared 4 bases from V and 0 bases from J, leaving 12 bases between. CDR1 and CDR2 (germline): LGHNA, YSLEER. DNA of the CDR3: TGCGCCAGCAGCCGCCAGGAAGACATGAACACTGAAGCTTTCTTT. Encoded protein: CASSRQEDMNTEAFF.